This TCR beta chain is drawn from a study of chemoradiotherapy in HPV16-positive cancers. The method was immunoSEQ multiplex PCR; TCRdb's version includes in-frame clones alone and lacks a portion of them. Counted here are 5,500 to 7,000 clones, 65% to 90% occurring once; the ten biggest clones make up around 5.9%. The clonotype comes from a human donor with HPV-associated anogenital cancer. This material consisted of tumor tissue, taken from a patient who underwent chemoradiotherapy.

CDR3 coding DNA: TGCGCCAGCAGCTTGGTAAGGGTGCTTACAACTAATGAAAAACTGTTTTTT. It yields the protein CASSLVRVLTTNEKLFF. This rearrangement joins TRBV5-1 to TRBJ1-4; D is unclear. V was shortened by 0 bases and J by 0 bases, with 12 bases between the two germline ends. This CDR3 comprises 17 residues. Germline lookup yields CDR1 SGHRS and CDR2 YFSETQ.